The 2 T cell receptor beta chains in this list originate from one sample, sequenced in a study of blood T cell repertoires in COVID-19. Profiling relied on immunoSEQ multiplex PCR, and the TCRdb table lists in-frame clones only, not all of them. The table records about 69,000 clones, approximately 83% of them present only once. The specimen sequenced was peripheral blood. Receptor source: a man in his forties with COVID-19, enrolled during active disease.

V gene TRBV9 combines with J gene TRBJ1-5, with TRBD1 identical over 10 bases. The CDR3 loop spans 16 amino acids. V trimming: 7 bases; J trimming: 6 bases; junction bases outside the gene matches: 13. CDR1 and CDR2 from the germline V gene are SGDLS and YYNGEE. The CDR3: CASARDRGRFSQPQHF. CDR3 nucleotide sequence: TGTGCCAGCGCCCGTGACAGGGGGCGTTTTAGTCAGCCCCAGCATTTT.

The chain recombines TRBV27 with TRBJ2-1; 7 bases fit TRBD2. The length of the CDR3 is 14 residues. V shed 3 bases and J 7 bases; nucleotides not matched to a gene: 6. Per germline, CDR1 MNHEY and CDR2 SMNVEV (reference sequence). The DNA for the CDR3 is TGTGCCAGCAGTTTGGGCGGGGGAGCGAATGAGCAGTTCTTC. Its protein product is CASSLGGGANEQFF.